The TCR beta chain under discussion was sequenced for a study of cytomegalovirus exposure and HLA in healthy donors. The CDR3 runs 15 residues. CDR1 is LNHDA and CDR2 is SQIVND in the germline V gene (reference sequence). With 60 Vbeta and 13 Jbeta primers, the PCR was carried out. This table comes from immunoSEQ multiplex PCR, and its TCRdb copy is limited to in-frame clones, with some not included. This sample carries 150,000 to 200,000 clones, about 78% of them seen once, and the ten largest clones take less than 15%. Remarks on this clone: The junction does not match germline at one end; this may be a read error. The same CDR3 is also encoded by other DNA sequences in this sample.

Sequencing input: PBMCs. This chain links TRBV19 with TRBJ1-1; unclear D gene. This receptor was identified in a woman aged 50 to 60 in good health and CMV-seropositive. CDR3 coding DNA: TGTGCCAGTAGTATTCCCGGGAGAGCGAACACTGAAGCCTTCTTT. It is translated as CASSIPGRANTEAFF.